This TCR beta chain was sequenced for a study of T cell responses to AZD1222 COVID-19 vaccine. Study observations and caveats: Clonal diversity may have been underestimated, and the donors were mostly white British, with more females than males. Spike was spanned by vaccine-associated CD4 TCRs, which were dominant at 160-218 and 743-854.

This clone came up once. Its cognate antigen is unknown. From germline, CDR1 is LNHDA and CDR2 SQIVND (reference sequence). The V segment lost 5 bases and the J segment 3 bases; nucleotides outside the gene matches: 8. CDR3 size: 16 residues. Sequencing was performed with immunoSEQ multiplex PCR; in TCRdb, only in-frame clones are kept and a portion is missing. Among more than 85,000 clones listed, roughly 87% were seen once. This receptor was identified in an adult who received the AZD1222 COVID-19 vaccine. The specimen was peripheral blood, collected 28 days after the second AZD1222 dose. The chain has TRBV19 and TRBJ2-2; 8 nucleotides agree with TRBD2. Written as DNA, the CDR3 is TGTGCCAGTAGTCCTTGGGGTAGCGGGGACACCGGGGAGCTGTTTTTT. It encodes CASSPWGSGDTGELFF.